Shown below are 2 T cell receptor beta chains from a single sample sequenced in a study of blood T cell repertoires in COVID-19. TCRdb's table, derived via immunoSEQ multiplex PCR, lists solely in-frame clones and lacks some. The top ten hold 15% to 20% of the sample, which has fewer than 200,000 clones, around 79% seen once. Sequencing was carried out using PBMCs or T cells enriched from blood (not recorded which). Receptors originate from a woman in her 70s in a cohort exposed to, infected with or recovered from COVID-19 (not recorded which).

This chain connects TRBV5-4 to TRBJ1-4, with 10 bases lining up with TRBD1. V dropped 5 bases and J dropped 7; count of bases not matched to a gene: 5. CDR3 length: 14 amino acids. CDR1 and CDR2 (germline): SGHNT, YYREEE (reference sequence). DNA for the CDR3: TGTGCCAGCAGTTTGACAGGGGGCAGTGAAAAACTGTTTTTT. Translated: CASSLTGGSEKLFF.

This clone was found a few times. This chain links TRBV19 with TRBJ1-1; the match to TRBD1 covers 11 bases. V was pared by 4 bases and J by 1 base, with 8 bases of the junction left unmatched. The germline V gene encodes CDR1 LNHDA and CDR2 SQIVND (reference sequence). The CDR3 sequence is 17 residues long. The CDR3 DNA is TGTGCCAGTAGTACGATCCCGGGACAGGGGGAGAACACTGAAGCTTTCTTT. It codes for CASSTIPGQGENTEAFF.